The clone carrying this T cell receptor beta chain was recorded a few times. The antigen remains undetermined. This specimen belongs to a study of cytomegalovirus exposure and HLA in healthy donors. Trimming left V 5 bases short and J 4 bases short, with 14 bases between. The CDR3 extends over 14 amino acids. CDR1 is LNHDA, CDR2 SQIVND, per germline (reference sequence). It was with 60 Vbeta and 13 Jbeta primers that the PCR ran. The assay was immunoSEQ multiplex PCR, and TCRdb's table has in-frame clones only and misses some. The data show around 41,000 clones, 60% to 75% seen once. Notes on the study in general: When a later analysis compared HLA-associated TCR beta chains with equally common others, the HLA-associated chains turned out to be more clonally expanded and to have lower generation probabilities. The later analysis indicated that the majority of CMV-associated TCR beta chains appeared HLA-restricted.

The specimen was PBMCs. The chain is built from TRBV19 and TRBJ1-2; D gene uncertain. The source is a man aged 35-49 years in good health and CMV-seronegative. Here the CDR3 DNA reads TGTGCCAGTAGTTACGGGTCATCGACCTATGGCTACACCTTC. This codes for CASSYGSSTYGYTF.